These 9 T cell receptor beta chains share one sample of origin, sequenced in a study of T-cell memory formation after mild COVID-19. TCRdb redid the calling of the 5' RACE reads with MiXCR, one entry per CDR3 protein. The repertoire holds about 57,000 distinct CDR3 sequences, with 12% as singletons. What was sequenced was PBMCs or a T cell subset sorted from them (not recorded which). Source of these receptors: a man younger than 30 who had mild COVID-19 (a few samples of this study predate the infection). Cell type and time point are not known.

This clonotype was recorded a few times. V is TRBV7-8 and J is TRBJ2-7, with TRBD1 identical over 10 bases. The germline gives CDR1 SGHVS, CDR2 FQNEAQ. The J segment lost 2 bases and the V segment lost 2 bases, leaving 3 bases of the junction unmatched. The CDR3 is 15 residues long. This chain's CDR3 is CASSLYGTGAYEQYV. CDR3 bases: TGTGCCAGCAGCTTATATGGGACAGGGGCCTACGAGCAGTACGTC.

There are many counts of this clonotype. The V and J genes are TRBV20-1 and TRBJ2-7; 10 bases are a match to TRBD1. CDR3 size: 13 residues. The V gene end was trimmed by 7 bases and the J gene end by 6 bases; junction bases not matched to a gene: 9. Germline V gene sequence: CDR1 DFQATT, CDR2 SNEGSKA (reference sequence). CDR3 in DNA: TGCAGTGTCCCGGGACAGGGGTCACCCGAGCAGTACGTC. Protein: CSVPGQGSPEQYV.

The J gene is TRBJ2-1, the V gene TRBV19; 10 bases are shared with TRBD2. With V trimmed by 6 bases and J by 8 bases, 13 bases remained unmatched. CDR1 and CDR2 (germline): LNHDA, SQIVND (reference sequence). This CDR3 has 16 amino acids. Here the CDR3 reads CASRLAGDPSGDEQFF. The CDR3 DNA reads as TGTGCCAGTAGGCTAGCGGGGGACCCCTCGGGGGATGAGCAGTTCTTC.

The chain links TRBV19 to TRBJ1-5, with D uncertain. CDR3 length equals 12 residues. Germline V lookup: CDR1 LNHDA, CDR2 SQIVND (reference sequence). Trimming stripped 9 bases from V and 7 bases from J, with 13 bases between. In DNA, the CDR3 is TGTGCCAGCCGCGGCGTAGGGCAGCCCCAGCATTTT. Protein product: CASRGVGQPQHF.

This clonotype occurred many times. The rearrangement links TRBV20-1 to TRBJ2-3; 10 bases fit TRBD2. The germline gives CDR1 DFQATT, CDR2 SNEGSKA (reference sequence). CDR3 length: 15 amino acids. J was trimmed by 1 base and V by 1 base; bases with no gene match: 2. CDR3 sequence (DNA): TGCAGTGCTAGAGTCGGACTAGCGGGCACAGATACGCAGTATTTT. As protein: CSARVGLAGTDTQYF.

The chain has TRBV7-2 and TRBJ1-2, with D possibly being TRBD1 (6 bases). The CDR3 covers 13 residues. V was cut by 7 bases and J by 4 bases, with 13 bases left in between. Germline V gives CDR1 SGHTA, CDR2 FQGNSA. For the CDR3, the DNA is TGTGCCAGCACTACAGGGATCGGCTATGGCTACACCTTC. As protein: CASTTGIGYGYTF.

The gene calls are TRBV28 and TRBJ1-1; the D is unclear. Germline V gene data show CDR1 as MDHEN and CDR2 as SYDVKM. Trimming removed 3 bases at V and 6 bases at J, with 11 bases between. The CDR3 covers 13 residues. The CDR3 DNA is TGTGCCAGCAGTTTCGGTGGAAGGCCTGAAGCTTTCTTT. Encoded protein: CASSFGGRPEAFF.

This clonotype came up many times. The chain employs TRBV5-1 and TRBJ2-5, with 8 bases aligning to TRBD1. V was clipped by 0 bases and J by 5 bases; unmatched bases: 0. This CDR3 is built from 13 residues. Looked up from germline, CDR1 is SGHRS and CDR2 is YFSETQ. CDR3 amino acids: CASSLGQGETQYF. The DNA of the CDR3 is TGCGCCAGCAGCTTGGGACAGGGGGAGACCCAGTACTTC.

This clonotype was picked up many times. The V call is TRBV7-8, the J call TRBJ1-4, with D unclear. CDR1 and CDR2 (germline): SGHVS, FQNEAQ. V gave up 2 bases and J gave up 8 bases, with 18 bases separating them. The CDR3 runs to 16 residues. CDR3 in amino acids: CASSLMGVFREEKLFF. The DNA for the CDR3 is TGTGCCAGCAGCTTAATGGGCGTATTCCGTGAAGAAAAACTGTTTTTT.